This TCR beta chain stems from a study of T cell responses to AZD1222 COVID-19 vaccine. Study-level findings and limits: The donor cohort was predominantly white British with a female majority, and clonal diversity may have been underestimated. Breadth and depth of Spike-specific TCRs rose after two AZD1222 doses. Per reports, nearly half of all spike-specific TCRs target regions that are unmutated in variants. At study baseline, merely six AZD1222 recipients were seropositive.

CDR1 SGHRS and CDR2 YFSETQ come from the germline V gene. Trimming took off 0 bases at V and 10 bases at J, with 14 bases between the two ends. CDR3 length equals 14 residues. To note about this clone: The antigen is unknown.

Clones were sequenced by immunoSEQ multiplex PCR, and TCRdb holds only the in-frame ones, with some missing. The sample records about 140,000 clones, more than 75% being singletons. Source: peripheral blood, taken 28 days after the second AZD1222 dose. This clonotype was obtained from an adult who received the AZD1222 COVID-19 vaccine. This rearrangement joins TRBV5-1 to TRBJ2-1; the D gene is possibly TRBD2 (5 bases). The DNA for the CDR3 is TGCGCCAGCAGCTTGGATATGCTAGCAAAGGAGCAGTTCTTC. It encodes CASSLDMLAKEQFF. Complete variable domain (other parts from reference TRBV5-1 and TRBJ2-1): KAGVTQTPRYLIKTRGQQVTLSCSPISGHRSVSWYQQTPGQGLQFLFEYFSETQRNKGNFPGRFSGRQFSNSRSEMNVSTLELGDSALYLCASSLDMLAKEQFFGPGTRLTVL.